These T cell receptor beta chains were read from a single sample in a study of T cells in Graves' hyperthyroidism and ophthalmopathy. TCRdb ran MiXCR on the multiplex PCR reads and lists one entry per CDR3 protein. The sample lists around 450,000 distinct CDR3 sequences; about a sixth were seen once. The material sequenced was blood. All receptors derive from a woman aged 18-29 years with Graves' hyperthyroidism. The CDR3 runs from the conserved cysteine through the conserved F or W. D genes are given only for firm matches. Clone size, where shown, is once, few, many, or a class for clones that have expanded.

clone_size | j_call | v_call | d_call | cdr3_nt | cdr3_aa
many | TRBJ1-2 | TRBV7-9 | . | TGTGCCAGCAGCTTAATACGTTCTGTGGGGAACTATGGCTACACCTTC | CASSLIRSVGNYGYTF
. | TRBJ1-1 | TRBV5-5 | . | TGTGCCAGCATTCGGCCAGGGGTCGGTAGCACTGAAGCTTTCTTT | CASIRPGVGSTEAFF
many | TRBJ2-3 | TRBV7-2 | TRBD2 | TGTGCCAGCAGCTTAAAGCGGGGGGCCACAGATACGCAGTATTTT | CASSLKRGATDTQYF
many | TRBJ1-5 | TRBV7-2 | . | TGTGCCAGCAGCTTAGATACAGTAGCTCAGCCCCAGCATTTT | CASSLDTVAQPQHF
. | TRBJ1-5 | TRBV2 | . | TGTGCCAGCACCAACGGGACGCACCGGCCCCAGCATTTT | CASTNGTHRPQHF
many | TRBJ1-5 | TRBV6-1 | . | TGTGCCAGCAGTACCCGCTGGGATCAGCCCCAGCATTTT | CASSTRWDQPQHF
few | TRBJ1-6 | TRBV6-1 | TRBD1 | TGTGCCAGCAGTGACCAGGACAGGAGCTCCTATAATTCACCCCTCCACTTT | CASSDQDRSSYNSPLHF
many | TRBJ1-5 | TRBV12-3/TRBV12-4 | . | TGTGCCAGCAGCTACTCAGACAGAAAGAATCAGCCCCAGCATTTT | CASSYSDRKNQPQHF
few | TRBJ2-1 | TRBV2 | . | TGTGCCAGCATGACGTCGACGGCAGGCTACAATGAGCAGTTCTTC | CASMTSTAGYNEQFF
many | TRBJ2-5 | TRBV5-1 | TRBD2 | TGCGCCAGCAGCACCACCAGCGGGGGTGGAGAGACCCAGTACTTC | CASSTTSGGGETQYF
. | TRBJ2-1 | TRBV25-1 | . | TGTGCCAGCCAATATCCGAAGAGCAATGAGCAGTTCTTC | CASQYPKSNEQFF
many | TRBJ1-1 | TRBV18 | . | TGTGCCAGCTCACCACCCGGTCGCGGGTACACTGAAGCTTTCTTT | CASSPPGRGYTEAFF
many | TRBJ2-3 | TRBV11-3 | TRBD2 | TGTGCCAGCAGCTCCCGGGGACTAACCACAGATACGCAGTATTTT | CASSSRGLTTDTQYF
many | TRBJ1-2 | TRBV7-2 | . | TGTGCCAGCAGCTTAAGACAGGCGAGCTACACCTTC | CASSLRQASYTF
. | TRBJ2-4 | TRBV19 | . | TGTGCCAGTAGTATAGAGGTAACCGTGAAAAACATTCAGTACTTC | CASSIEVTVKNIQYF
many | TRBJ2-5 | TRBV11-2 | TRBD2 | TGTGCAAGCAGGCTAGCGGGAGCGGGAGAGACCCAGTACTTC | CASRLAGAGETQYF
many | TRBJ2-5 | TRBV28 | . | TGTGCCAGCAGTTTGGGGACCTTAGAGACCCAGTACTTC | CASSLGTLETQYF
few | TRBJ1-5 | TRBV7-9 | . | TGTGCCAGCAGCTTATCCGGGGATCAGCCCCAGCATTTT | CASSLSGDQPQHF
many | TRBJ2-1 | TRBV20-1 | . | TGCAGTGCTAGAGATTCGGGGACGACCTACAATGAGCAGTTCTTC | CSARDSGTTYNEQFF
. | TRBJ2-2 | TRBV7-2 | . | TGTGCCAGCAGACCTGCAGGGGTAGAAACCGGGGAGCTGTTTTTT | CASRPAGVETGELFF
many | TRBJ1-1 | TRBV7-9 | . | TGTGCCAGCACCCCCGGAGCGGGAGCTTTCTTT | CASTPGAGAFF
. | TRBJ1-5 | TRBV10-3 | . | TGTGCCATCAGTGAGCTGGGTCCGGGGGGCGACGACAATCAGCCCCAGCATTTT | CAISELGPGGDDNQPQHF
. | TRBJ2-1 | TRBV20-1 | . | TGCAGTGCTAGAAGTAGGGCAGTTGGTGAGCAGTTCTTC | CSARSRAVGEQFF
many | TRBJ2-1 | TRBV7-9 | TRBD2 | TGTGCCAGCAGCTTAACGCGGGGGGCCTACAATGAGCAGTTCTTC | CASSLTRGAYNEQFF
many | TRBJ1-1 | TRBV7-8 | . | TGTGCCAGCAGCCACCTGACACAAGTTTTGAACACTGAAGCTTTCTTT | CASSHLTQVLNTEAFF
many | TRBJ2-6 | TRBV7-3 | . | TGTGCCAGCACTACCTCTGGGGCCAACGTCCTGACTTTC | CASTTSGANVLTF
many | TRBJ2-5 | TRBV28 | TRBD1 | TGTGCCAGCAGGGACCTACCGGGACAGGGCCCAAAGTACCAAGAGACCCAGTACTTC | CASRDLPGQGPKYQETQYF
. | TRBJ1-4 | TRBV7-9 | . | TGTGCCAGCAGCTCGCCTCGCAGAGTTTCGGGGGGGGATTTAACAACTAATGAAAAACTGTTTTTT | CASSSPRRVSGGDLTTNEKLFF
. | TRBJ2-7 | TRBV10-3 | TRBD1 | TGTGCCATCAGTCCCGGGACAGGGGAGGGCTACGAGCAGTACTTC | CAISPGTGEGYEQYF
many | TRBJ2-2 | TRBV3-1 | . | TGTGCCAGCAGCACAGGGCAGGGGCTTAGCACCGGGGAGCTGTTTTTT | CASSTGQGLSTGELFF
many | TRBJ1-5 | TRBV11-3 | . | TGTGCCAGCAGTCCAGGACCCAATCAGCCCCAGCATTTT | CASSPGPNQPQHF
many | TRBJ2-1 | TRBV2 | . | TGTGCCAGCAGGGGGCCAGGACAGTACAATGAGCAGTTCTTC | CASRGPGQYNEQFF
many | TRBJ2-7 | TRBV9 | TRBD2 | TGTGCCAGCAGCGTAGATCCAGCGGGGGCTTCCTACGAGCAGTACTTC | CASSVDPAGASYEQYF
. | TRBJ1-1 | TRBV24-1 | . | TGTGCCACCAGTGAGAATAGGGGCGGAAGGACTGAAGCTTTCTTT | CATSENRGGRTEAFF
many | TRBJ2-3 | TRBV7-8 | . | TGTGCCAGCAGCTTAGTCCAGGGGATCACAGATACGCAGTATTTT | CASSLVQGITDTQYF
. | TRBJ2-2 | TRBV19 | . | TGTGCCAGGGTGCCGCGAGGGATCAACCCCCGATTTAGGGAGCTGTTTTTT | CARVPRGINPRFRELFF
many | TRBJ2-1 | TRBV11-2 | TRBD2 | TGTGCCAGCAGCTTAAATCCCGGGACTAGCGGGGGGCTATACAATGAGCAGTTCTTC | CASSLNPGTSGGLYNEQFF
many | TRBJ2-1 | TRBV7-2 | TRBD2 | TGTGCCAGCAGCTTACTAGCGGACTCCTACAATGAGCAGTTCTTC | CASSLLADSYNEQFF
few | TRBJ2-2 | TRBV4-1 | . | TGCGCCAGCAGCCAAGTTCAGGGTTCGAACACCGGGGAGCTGTTTTTT | CASSQVQGSNTGELFF
many | TRBJ2-3 | TRBV11-2 | TRBD2 | TGTGCCAGCAGCTCGGGACTAGCGGGCTCGGGAGATACGCAGTATTTT | CASSSGLAGSGDTQYF
medium-sized | TRBJ2-7 | TRBV27 | . | TGTGCCAGCAGTTTTGCGGGGAGCTCCTACGAGCAGTACTTC | CASSFAGSSYEQYF
. | TRBJ2-1 | TRBV10-1 | TRBD1 | TGCGCCAGCAGTGAGGGACAGGGCCCCTACAATGAGCAGTTCTTC | CASSEGQGPYNEQFF
few | TRBJ2-7 | TRBV6-1 | TRBD2 | TGTGCCAGCAGTCTTAGCGGGGGGGCCTCCGAGCAGTACTTC | CASSLSGGASEQYF